These 18 T cell receptor beta chains share one sample of origin, sequenced in a study of cytomegalovirus exposure and HLA in healthy donors. PCR primers comprised 60 Vbeta and 13 Jbeta primers. The repertoire was sequenced with immunoSEQ multiplex PCR; TCRdb's copy has only in-frame clones and lacks some. Its clone listing holds some 200,000 clones. What was sequenced was PBMCs. These receptors all come from a man aged 25 to 40 in good health and CMV-seronegative.

The chain's CDR3 is CASSPGTNTEAFF. The CDR3 DNA follows: TGTGCCAGCAGTCCAGGAACGAACACTGAAGCTTTCTTT. The chain combines TRBV28 with TRBJ1-1; D ambiguous. Germline CDR1 reads MDHEN; CDR2 reads SYDVKM. Between the trimmed V and J ends, which lost 5 bases and 1 base, there was a span of 8 bases. This CDR3 comprises 13 residues.

V is TRBV7-2 and J is TRBJ2-3; D unclear. Trimming shortened V by 2 bases and J by 0 bases, and 6 bases separated the two germline ends. The length of the CDR3 is 14 residues. The germline CDR1 and CDR2 sequences are SGHTA and FQGNSA. CDR3 DNA sequence: TGTGCCAGCAGCTTAAGGAGTAGCACAGATACGCAGTATTTT. This encodes CASSLRSSTDTQYF.

The CDR3, as DNA: TGTGCCAGCAGTGCCAAGGAGGTGGGGGGTAAGAAATACGAGCAGTACTTC. Its protein is CASSAKEVGGKKYEQYF. J is TRBJ2-5 and V is TRBV25-1; the D gene is possibly TRBD2 (6 bases). The J call may be incorrect, as the DNA end agrees better with TRBJ2-7. Germline V CDR1 and CDR2: MGHDK, SYGVNS. The CDR3 length is 17 residues.

J is TRBJ2-3 and V is TRBV19, with a tentative D call TRBD2 (6 bases). Germline CDR1 and CDR2: LNHDA and SQIVND (reference sequence). Between the trimmed V and J ends, which lost 9 bases and 1 base, there was a span of 11 bases. This CDR3 comprises 13 residues. The CDR3 region has the DNA TGTGCCAGCGGGCCTAGCGGCACAGATACGCAGTATTTT. Amino acids: CASGPSGTDTQYF. The entire variable domain, with the rest obtained from reference TRBV19 and TRBJ2-3, is as follows: DGGITQSPKYLFRKEGQNVTLSCEQNLNHDAMYWYRQDPGQGLRLIYYSQIVNDFQKGDIAEGYSVSREKKESFPLTVTSAQKNPTAFYLCASGPSGTDTQYFGPGTRLTVL.

The rearrangement uses TRBV7-9 and TRBJ2-2, with 11 bases fitting TRBD2. The CDR3 sequence is 16 residues long. The V segment lost 5 bases and the J segment 0 bases; nucleotides outside the gene matches: 2. Germline V gene sequence: CDR1 SEHNR, CDR2 FQNEAQ (reference sequence). CDR3 nucleotide sequence: TGTGCCAGCAGCCTGGGACTAGCGGCGAACACCGGGGAGCTGTTTTTT. This translates into CASSLGLAANTGELFF.

The chain joins TRBV7-9 to TRBJ2-1, with D possibly matching TRBD2 (5 bases). The germline V and J ends were trimmed by 3 bases and 2 bases, with 14 bases remaining between them. This CDR3 has 16 amino acids. CDR1 and CDR2 (germline): SEHNR, FQNEAQ (reference sequence). CDR3 residues: CASSFGRAYPYNEQFF. The CDR3 DNA reads as TGTGCCAGCAGCTTCGGGCGGGCCTACCCCTACAATGAGCAGTTCTTC.

The V gene is TRBV7-6, the J gene TRBJ2-5, with TRBD2 identical over 7 bases. CDR3 size: 15 residues. From germline, CDR1 is SGHVS and CDR2 FNYEAQ. J gave up 5 bases and V 7 bases, and 13 bases lay outside the gene matches. Here the CDR3 DNA reads TGTGCCAGCATGTTCGGCGGGAGTATTAGGGAGACCCAGTACTTC. Translated: CASMFGGSIRETQYF.

The chain employs TRBV29-1 and TRBJ1-2, with 11 nucleotides matching TRBD1. Germline lookup yields CDR1 SQVTM and CDR2 ANQGSEA. This CDR3 is built from 13 residues. With V trimmed by 7 bases and J by 5 bases, 6 bases remained unmatched. The CDR3, as DNA: TGCAGCGCCTACGGACAGGGGGCTTATGGCTACACCTTC. Translated, it gives CSAYGQGAYGYTF.

The rearrangement joins TRBV27 to TRBJ2-5; 13 bases fit TRBD2. Germline V gene lookup returns CDR1 MNHEY and CDR2 SMNVEV (reference sequence). The CDR3 is 15 residues long. The V and J ends lost 5 bases and 3 bases, in that order; junction bases with no gene match: 3. CDR3 region: CASSELAGGKETQYF. The CDR3, as DNA: TGTGCCAGCAGTGAACTAGCGGGGGGGAAAGAGACCCAGTACTTC.

The chain joins TRBV18 to TRBJ2-2; TRBD1 is a possible D gene (5 bases). The V end was cut by 4 bases, the J end by 5 bases, with 11 bases between. This CDR3 region has 14 residues. The germline CDR1 and CDR2 sequences are KGHSH and LQKENI. As DNA, the CDR3 is TGTGCCAGCTCACGGGGCGACCGAACCGGGGAGCTGTTTTTT. It codes for CASSRGDRTGELFF.

The J gene is TRBJ1-2, the V gene TRBV19, with TRBD1 as a possible D gene (6 bases). The germline V gene has CDR1 LNHDA and CDR2 SQIVND (reference sequence). The CDR3 length is 16 residues. The V end lost 6 bases, the J end lost 5 bases, and 22 bases lay between the germline ends. The CDR3 bases are TGTGCCAGTAGACAAATGGACAGCGAAGGCGGTTATGGCTACACCTTC. Protein: CASRQMDSEGGYGYTF.

This chain connects TRBV9 to TRBJ1-2; no reliable D call. This CDR3 contains 14 residues. Germline V gene lookup returns CDR1 SGDLS and CDR2 YYNGEE. V lost 0 bases and J lost 7, with 13 bases in between. The CDR3: CASSVVEQDSGYTF. CDR3 sequence (DNA): TGTGCCAGCAGCGTAGTGGAGCAGGACTCTGGCTACACCTTC.

The chain has TRBV30 and TRBJ2-7; 9 bases are a match to TRBD1. Germline CDR1 GTSNPN, CDR2 SVGIG (reference sequence). The CDR3 covers 12 residues. With 5 bases clipped from V and 4 bases from J, the junction kept 3 bases outside the gene matches. The CDR3 region is CAWRTGVYEQYF. The CDR3 DNA reads as TGTGCCTGGCGGACAGGGGTGTACGAGCAGTACTTC.

Remarks on this clone: Different DNA sequences within this sample yield the same CDR3. The V and J genes are TRBV18 and TRBJ2-1, with 11 bases identical to TRBD2. Germline CDR1 and CDR2: KGHSH and LQKENI. This CDR3 region has 15 residues. Unmatched junction bases numbered 3, after V lost 3 bases and J lost 5 bases. The CDR3 sequence: CASSPGSGRDNEQFF. CDR3 sequence (DNA): TGTGCCAGCTCACCGGGTAGCGGGAGGGACAATGAGCAGTTCTTC.

The genes are TRBV19 and TRBJ2-1; 8 nucleotides match TRBD1. The CDR3 sequence is 15 residues long. V lost 3 bases and J lost 2; bases outside the gene matches: 3. Germline values: CDR1 LNHDA, CDR2 SQIVND (reference sequence). CDR3 DNA sequence: TGTGCCAGTAGTATCGGGACAGGAACCTACAATGAGCAGTTCTTC. Its protein is CASSIGTGTYNEQFF.

This chain connects TRBV2 to TRBJ2-5; 7 bases align to TRBD2. In germline, CDR1 is SNHLY, CDR2 FYNNEI. V was clipped by 6 bases and J by 1 base; unmatched bases: 11. This CDR3 is 16 amino acids long. In nucleotides, the CDR3 is TGTGCCAGCAGGGGAGATGGCGGGGGTCCCCAAGAGACCCAGTACTTC. This encodes CASRGDGGGPQETQYF. Drawing the rest from reference TRBV2 and TRBJ2-5, the complete variable domain is EPEVTQTPSHQVTQMGQEVILRCVPISNHLYFYWYRQILGQKVEFLVSFYNNEISEKSEIFDDQFSVERPDGSNFTLKIRSTKLEDSAMYFCASRGDGGGPQETQYFGPGTRLLVL.

The J gene is TRBJ1-6, the V gene TRBV28, with D perhaps TRBD1 (6 bases). CDR1 and CDR2 from the germline V gene are MDHEN and SYDVKM. Trimming stripped 5 bases from V and 9 bases from J, with 11 bases between. This CDR3 has 13 residues. The CDR3 loop reads CASSGGAGSPLHF. CDR3 sequence (DNA): TGTGCCAGCAGTGGGGGGGCTGGTTCACCCCTCCACTTT.

The gene calls are TRBV2 and TRBJ2-1; 7 bases are shared with TRBD2. Losses at the gene ends were 11 bases for V and 5 bases for J; bases not matched to a gene: 6. Germline loops: CDR1 SNHLY, CDR2 FYNNEI. This CDR3 spans 12 amino acids. The DNA for the CDR3 is TGTGCCGGGGGGGACTGGAACAATGAGCAGTTCTTC. Its translation is CAGGDWNNEQFF.